This TCR beta chain comes out of a study of blood T cell repertoires in COVID-19. Sequencing used immunoSEQ multiplex PCR; TCRdb keeps in-frame clones, though not all of them. The table includes 59,000 or so clones, less than 75% detected once. J was trimmed by 4 bases and V by 3 bases; bases with no gene match: 4. CDR1 is LNHDA and CDR2 is SQIVND in the germline V gene (reference sequence). The CDR3 contains 15 residues. Sample: peripheral blood. The genes are TRBV19 and TRBJ2-3; TRBD2 matches 10 bases. The origin of this receptor is a woman aged 45-65 years with active or convalescent COVID-19. The CDR3 sequence is CASSITSGTSDTQYF. The CDR3 bases are TGTGCCAGTAGTATTACTAGCGGGACCTCAGATACGCAGTATTTT.